The next 7 T cell receptor beta chains were all read from a single sample in a study of cytomegalovirus exposure and HLA in healthy donors. Amplification used 60 Vbeta primers and 13 Jbeta primers. Sequenced by immunoSEQ multiplex PCR; TCRdb stores in-frame clones only, minus some. This sample's table has approximately 30,000 clones. The sample comprised PBMCs. These receptors all stem from a woman between 40 and 55 years old in good health and CMV-seropositive.

The chain has TRBV2 and TRBJ2-2; D uncertain. The CDR3 loop spans 13 amino acids. Germline V gene lookup returns CDR1 SNHLY and CDR2 FYNNEI. Trimming removed 7 bases from V and 8 bases from J, with 14 bases in between. This chain's CDR3 is CASIQVNKGELFF. The CDR3 DNA follows: TGTGCCAGCATCCAAGTAAACAAGGGGGAGCTGTTTTTT.

The chain employs TRBV7-9 and TRBJ2-2, with D tentatively TRBD1 (6 bases). The CDR3 spans 15 residues. Per germline, CDR1 SEHNR and CDR2 FQNEAQ (reference sequence). The V end lost 2 bases, the J end lost 3 bases, and 10 bases lay between the germline ends. This CDR3 is CASSLLGADTGELFF. The CDR3 region has the DNA TGTGCCAGCAGCTTACTGGGGGCGGACACCGGGGAGCTGTTTTTT.

The chain's CDR3 is CASSLDMGAEQYF. The CDR3 coding sequence is TGTGCCAGCAGCCTAGATATGGGAGCGGAGCAGTACTTC. V is TRBV7-6 and J is TRBJ2-7; D possibly corresponds to TRBD2 (5 bases). Germline V CDR1 and CDR2: SGHVS, FNYEAQ. This CDR3 has 13 amino acids. Trimming stripped 5 bases from V and 7 bases from J, with 15 bases between.

This chain links TRBV9 with TRBJ1-1, with TRBD1 identical over 12 bases. After removal of 4 bases from V and 6 bases from J, the junction contained 10 bases not matched to a gene. The V gene's germline CDR1 is SGDLS and CDR2 YYNGEE. The CDR3 runs 16 residues. The CDR3 sequence: CASSPGTGGIKAEAFF. The CDR3 nucleotides are TGTGCCAGCAGCCCCGGGACAGGGGGCATCAAGGCTGAAGCTTTCTTT.

CDR3: CASSSRFAEQFF. CDR3 coding DNA: TGTGCCAGCAGTTCCCGGTTTGCTGAGCAGTTCTTC. The V and J genes are TRBV27 and TRBJ2-1; no clear D gene. The CDR3 loop spans 12 amino acids. V shed 4 bases and J shed 9 bases, with 10 bases lying between them. Germline CDR1 MNHEY, CDR2 SMNVEV (reference sequence).

The chain is built from TRBV14 and TRBJ2-7; a weak D match, TRBD1 (6 bases). Deletions cut 1 base from V and 0 bases from J, with 16 bases between. CDR3 length equals 17 residues. In germline, CDR1 is SGHDN, CDR2 FVKESK. CDR3 nucleotides: TGTGCCAGCAGCCAAGCATGGGGGCAGGGACCCTCCTACGAGCAGTACTTC. Translated, it gives CASSQAWGQGPSYEQYF.

CDR3 coding DNA: TGTGCCAGCGCCGGACGAGGGATTTACGAGCAGTACTTC. It yields the protein CASAGRGIYEQYF. This chain uses TRBV27 with TRBJ2-7; D might be TRBD2 (5 bases). Germline CDR1 reads MNHEY; CDR2 reads SMNVEV (reference sequence). The CDR3 spans 13 residues. V shed 8 bases and J shed 4 bases, with 15 bases lying between them.